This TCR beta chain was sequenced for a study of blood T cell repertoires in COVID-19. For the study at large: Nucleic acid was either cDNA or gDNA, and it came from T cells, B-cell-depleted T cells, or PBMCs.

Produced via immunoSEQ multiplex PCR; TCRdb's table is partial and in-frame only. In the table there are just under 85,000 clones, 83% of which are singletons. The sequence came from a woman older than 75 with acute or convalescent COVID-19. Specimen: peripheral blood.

CDR3 nucleotide sequence: TGCGCCAGCACCCCACAGGGGGGACAAGAGACCCAGTACTTC. Its translation: CASTPQGGQETQYF. V is TRBV23-1 and J is TRBJ2-5; 8 bases match TRBD1. TRBV23-1 is placed among ORFs of uncertain function. With 7 bases clipped from V and 2 bases from J, the junction kept 6 bases outside the gene matches. The CDR3 length is 14 residues.